Listed below are T cell receptor beta chains from one sample, sequenced in a study of cytomegalovirus exposure and HLA in healthy donors. TCRdb keeps only in-frame clones here, not all; method: immunoSEQ multiplex PCR. This sample carries 150,000 or so clones, 80% to 90% of them seen once, and the ten largest clones take roughly 1.5%. The sample was PBMCs. The receptors originated from a young woman in good health and CMV-seronegative. Each CDR3 is given with its conserved first and last residue. The D gene is left open where the match is weak. Size values are once, few and many counts, or a class for expanded clones, and some rows have none.

>TRBV7-2|-|-|TRBJ1-6
CASSLARGGNSPLHF
TGTGCCAGCAGCTTAGCGCGTGGGGGGAATTCACCCCTCCACTTT
>TRBV4-1|-|-|TRBJ1-3
CASSQDSRNTIYF
TGCGCCAGCAGCCAAGATAGTAGAAACACCATATATTTT
>TRBV6-1|-|TRBD1|TRBJ1-5
CASSEGPGGSNQPQHF
TGTGCCAGCAGTGAAGGACCAGGGGGAAGCAATCAGCCCCAGCATTTT
>TRBV5-1|-|-|TRBJ2-1
CASSLVTGNTQSEQFF
TGCGCCAGCAGCTTGGTTACAGGGAACACACAATCTGAGCAGTTCTTC
>TRBV27|-|-|TRBJ2-1
CASSTPRAPGTSYNEQFF
TGTGCCAGCAGTACCCCAAGGGCGCCCGGGACTTCCTACAATGAGCAGTTCTTC
>TRBV5-4|-|TRBD1|TRBJ1-1
CASSTAKQGAATEAFF
TGTGCCAGCAGCACGGCGAAACAGGGGGCGGCCACTGAAGCTTTCTTT
>TRBV7-9|-|-|TRBJ2-7
CASSLIVNIEESVREQYF
TGTGCCAGCAGCCTCATCGTGAACATCGAGGAGTCGGTGAGGGAGCAGTACTTC
>TRBV6-5|-|-|TRBJ2-2
CASSHLPGTGELFF
TGTGCCAGCAGCCACCTCCCAGGGACCGGGGAGCTGTTTTTT
>TRBV2|-|TRBD1|TRBJ2-7
CASGTGAYEQYF
TGTGCCAGCGGGACAGGCGCCTACGAGCAGTACTTC
>TRBV5-1|-|-|TRBJ2-1
CASSLGRGRRFF
TGCGCCAGCAGCTTGGGGCGGGGTAGACGGTTCTTC
>TRBV14|-|-|TRBJ2-7
CASSQDLRRLQYF
TGTGCCAGCAGCCAAGATCTAAGGAGACTGCAGTACTTC
>TRBV6-1|-|-|TRBJ2-7
CASSTSPGQYEQYF
TGTGCCAGCAGTACAAGCCCGGGACAATACGAGCAGTACTTC
>TRBV25-1|-|-|TRBJ2-1
CASRPPGDAEQFF
TGTGCCAGCAGGCCCCCTGGAGACGCTGAGCAGTTCTTC
>TRBV6-5|once|TRBD1|TRBJ1-6
CASRKGTANSPLHF
TGTGCCAGCAGAAAGGGGACAGCAAATTCACCCCTCCACTTT
>TRBV11-2|-|-|TRBJ1-5
CASSPSGLSNQPQHF
TGTGCCAGCAGCCCCAGCGGACTATCCAATCAGCCCCAGCATTTT
>TRBV11-2|-|TRBD2|TRBJ2-7
CASSPGTIEQYF
TGTGCCAGCAGCCCCGGGACTATCGAGCAGTACTTC
>TRBV5-4|-|-|TRBJ2-3
CASSLGTSTDTQYF
TGTGCCAGCAGCTTGGGGACTAGCACAGATACGCAGTATTTT
>TRBV30|-|TRBD2|TRBJ2-1
CAWSSTTSGGAGNEQFF
TGTGCCTGGAGTTCCACCACAAGCGGGGGGGCTGGAAATGAGCAGTTCTTC
>TRBV29-1|-|TRBD1|TRBJ2-2
CSVEGFPGQGTGELFF
TGCAGCGTTGAAGGGTTTCCGGGACAGGGGACCGGGGAGCTGTTTTTT
>TRBV19|-|TRBD2|TRBJ2-3
CASSSYLAGVIEGTQYF
TGTGCCAGTAGTAGCTATCTAGCGGGGGTGATAGAGGGTACGCAGTATTTT
>TRBV29-1|-|-|TRBJ1-2
CSVVGPMAGYGYTF
TGCAGCGTTGTTGGTCCCATGGCGGGCTATGGCTACACCTTC
>TRBV27|-|-|TRBJ2-1
CASSRGGNSYNEQFF
TGTGCCAGCAGTAGAGGAGGGAACTCCTACAATGAGCAGTTCTTC
>TRBV5-8|-|-|TRBJ1-1
CASSPSGITEAFF
TGTGCCAGCAGCCCCTCAGGGATTACTGAAGCTTTCTTT
>TRBV30|-|-|TRBJ1-2
CAWSVEANYGYTF
TGTGCCTGGAGTGTAGAAGCCAACTATGGCTACACCTTC
>TRBV13|-|TRBD1|TRBJ2-7
CASSSRTGDEQYF
TGTGCCAGCAGCTCCCGGACAGGCGACGAGCAGTACTTC
>TRBV27|-|-|TRBJ1-1
CASLGPNTEAFF
TGTGCCAGCTTGGGGCCGAACACTGAAGCTTTCTTT
>TRBV18|-|TRBD1|TRBJ2-5
CASSPLDRVETQYF
TGTGCCAGCTCACCGCTTGACAGGGTTGAGACCCAGTACTTC
>TRBV19|-|TRBD1|TRBJ1-1
CASSPQGAVYSEAFF
TGTGCCAGTAGTCCCCAGGGGGCTGTGTATTCTGAAGCTTTCTTT
>TRBV23-1|-|TRBD2|TRBJ2-5
CASSPQTSGGRETQYF
TGCGCCAGCAGCCCCCAGACTAGCGGGGGGCGGGAGACCCAGTACTTC
>TRBV7-8|-|-|TRBJ1-5
CASPLTADKIPGQPQHF
TGTGCCAGCCCCCTGACGGCGGACAAAATCCCCGGTCAGCCCCAGCATTTT
>TRBV2|few|TRBD1|TRBJ1-5
CASRRGQGIGWPQHF
TGTGCCAGCAGGAGGGGACAGGGTATCGGATGGCCCCAGCATTTT
>TRBV25-1|-|TRBD1|TRBJ2-7
CASSATGEGASYEQYF
TGTGCCAGCAGTGCCACCGGAGAGGGGGCGTCCTACGAGCAGTACTTC
>TRBV5-1|-|-|TRBJ1-2
CASSLGTGLGYGYTF
TGCGCCAGCAGCTTGGGAACAGGGCTGGGCTATGGCTACACCTTC
>TRBV5-1|-|TRBD1|TRBJ2-7
CASSLAGGAGYEQYF
TGCGCCAGCAGCTTGGCAGGGGGCGCGGGATACGAGCAGTACTTC
>TRBV19|-|-|TRBJ1-3
CASSIGFRGSGNTIYF
TGTGCCAGTAGTATAGGATTTAGGGGCTCTGGAAACACCATATATTTT
>TRBV5-1|-|TRBD1|TRBJ1-5
CASSGTVINQPQHF
TGCGCCAGCAGCGGGACAGTCATCAATCAGCCCCAGCATTTT
>TRBV5-6|-|TRBD2|TRBJ2-5
CASSLRLAGAPRGETQYF
TGTGCCAGCAGCTTACGACTAGCGGGGGCCCCTCGTGGGGAGACCCAGTACTTC
>TRBV5-1|few|-|TRBJ2-5
CASSLPRLQETQYF
TGCGCCAGCAGCTTACCTAGGTTACAAGAGACCCAGTACTTC
>TRBV2|-|-|TRBJ2-7
CASSGRQGSYEQYF
TGTGCCAGCAGTGGACGACAAGGCTCCTACGAGCAGTACTTC
>TRBV5-8|-|TRBD1|TRBJ2-7
CASSLGQGAEEQYF
TGTGCCAGCAGTCTAGGACAGGGGGCGGAAGAGCAGTACTTC
>TRBV30|few|TRBD2|TRBJ2-1
CAWSVGSGGTNEQFF
TGTGCCTGGAGTGTCGGCAGCGGGGGGACCAATGAGCAGTTCTTC
>TRBV7-9|-|-|TRBJ2-7
CASSLGGRHYEQYF
TGTGCCAGCAGCTTAGGTGGCAGACACTACGAGCAGTACTTC
>TRBV30|-|TRBD2|TRBJ2-5
CAWSVSLGGGKETQYF
TGTGCCTGGAGTGTATCGTTGGGGGGGGGAAAAGAGACCCAGTACTTC
>TRBV5-4|-|-|TRBJ1-6
CASSFWGLYNSPLHF
TGTGCCAGCAGCTTTTGGGGCCTCTATAATTCACCCCTCCACTTT
>TRBV6-5|-|TRBD1|TRBJ1-1
CASSYSDRGNTEAFF
TGTGCCAGCAGTTACTCGGACAGGGGGAACACTGAAGCTTTCTTT
>TRBV4-1|once|-|TRBJ2-1
CASSRDDTYNEQFF
TGCGCCAGCAGCCGAGATGACACTTACAATGAGCAGTTCTTC
>TRBV5-1|-|-|TRBJ2-3
CASSFEGTDTQYF
TGCGCCAGCAGCTTTGAGGGAACAGATACGCAGTATTTT
>TRBV5-4|-|-|TRBJ2-7
CASSLGGTTSGEQYF
TGTGCCAGCAGCTTGGGGGGGACCACAAGCGGGGAGCAGTACTTC
>TRBV5-4|-|TRBD1|TRBJ1-6
CASSENRGSPLHF
TGTGCCAGCAGCGAAAACAGGGGTTCACCCCTCCACTTT
>TRBV18|-|TRBD1|TRBJ2-7
CASSPGTVYEQYF
TGTGCCAGCTCACCCGGGACAGTCTACGAGCAGTACTTC
>TRBV7-2|-|-|TRBJ1-2
CASSFVGVGYYGYTF
TGTGCCAGCAGCTTTGTCGGGGTGGGTTACTATGGCTACACCTTC
>TRBV18|-|TRBD1|TRBJ2-5
CASSPADRVVSETQYF
TGTGCCAGCTCACCGGCGGACAGGGTGGTTTCGGAGACCCAGTACTTC
>TRBV4-3|-|TRBD1|TRBJ1-2
CASSQVLGDRGPDGYTF
TGCGCCAGCAGCCAAGTTTTAGGGGACAGGGGGCCCGATGGCTACACCTTC
>TRBV6-1|-|-|TRBJ1-6
CASSEFPGSYNSPLHF
TGTGCCAGCAGTGAATTCCCCGGCTCCTATAATTCACCCCTCCACTTT
>TRBV7-2|-|TRBD2|TRBJ2-4
CASSLRSGLAGSAKNIQYF
TGTGCCAGCAGCTTAAGGTCCGGACTAGCGGGGAGTGCCAAAAACATTCAGTACTTC